A selection of T cell receptor beta chains follows, all from one sample in a study of early T cells in non-severe SARS-CoV-2 infection. One entry per CDR3 protein, called by TCRdb with MiXCR from the 5' RACE reads. Altogether more than 25,000 distinct CDR3 sequences are present, roughly a tenth being singletons, with the ten largest covering roughly 15%. Sequencing used whole blood. The origin of the receptors is an adult who was a healthcare worker with PCR-confirmed SARS-CoV-2 infection or an uninfected control (not recorded which). Both conserved end residues are part of each CDR3.

>TRBV30
CAWSTGFEETQYF
>TRBV14
CASSPRFGVRYNEQFF
>TRBV6-1
CASRERLAVGTYEQYF
>TRBV12-5
CASVPVGRPYGYTF
>TRBV7-8
CASSFEAGGFEQFF
>TRBV30
CACTKPGTGSSDGYTF
>TRBV20-1
CSASTGLSPGDEQFF
>TRBV5-4
CASSSGLAGGPDTGELFF
>TRBV7-2
CASSLGQKETQYF
>TRBV24-1
CATSGQGLAGLDTQYF
>TRBV29-1
CSGRSDRHNEQFF
>TRBV4-3
CASSQDQGQGSQPQHF
>TRBV7-9
CASSLYESVRTDPYEQYF
>TRBV24-1
CATSDLSGGYEQFF
>TRBV19
CASSIQGAPTF
>TRBV12-3/TRBV12-4
CASSRSGSPLHF
>TRBV20-1
CSAPGQGIYEQYF
>TRBV6-2/TRBV6-3
CASKLTGGAAGELFF
>TRBV18
CASSTSQETQYF
>TRBV7-9
CASSLPGTGRSHEQYF
>TRBV29-1
CSVVPLGPYEQYF
>TRBV3-1
CASRETGSGYEQYF
>TRBV9
CASSVEGASRNEQFF
>TRBV12-3/TRBV12-4
CASSLGVRLEQFF
>TRBV7-2
CASSLGPGGSIPYEQYF
>TRBV12-3/TRBV12-4
CASIWAGTNTGELFF
>TRBV12-3/TRBV12-4
CASSRTGGGITPLHF
>TRBV2
CASSRQGTSTDTQYF
>TRBV7-2
CASSLGLAGGLPNEQFF
>TRBV24-1
CATRPGQGGDIQYF
>TRBV7-2
CGRRAASGNTIYF
>TRBV30
CAWSPGGSGAFF
>TRBV6-2/TRBV6-3
CASRSNSPLHF
>TRBV19
CASSILRGAGQETQYF
>TRBV9
CASSVVGTRSGELFF
>TRBV23-1
CASRVPGPGQETQYF
>TRBV18
CASSPQGGAAYNSPLHF
>TRBV7-3
CASRGAGASTGELFF
>TRBV2
CASSPQGAEQPQHF
>TRBV6-5
CASSGDSLTDTQYF
>TRBV11-2
CASSLVTGELFF
>TRBV6-5
CASSYKIPGLNRETQYF
>TRBV7-9
CASSLGPQGLSHF
>TRBV7-8
CASSLADRATNEKLFF
>TRBV7-8
CASSLGPRVNYGYTF
>TRBV25-1
CASSKLAGVTDTQYF
>TRBV7-2
CASSPSGTGGWQYF
>TRBV5-4
CASSDRDRGRSENTIYF